The 23 T cell receptor beta chains below come from one sample, sequenced in a study of preoperative IRX-2 immunotherapy in early breast cancer. Measured with immunoSEQ multiplex PCR; TCRdb has only the in-frame clones, and not every one. This sample has around 30,000 clones, with 78% found just once. Sample treatment: preoperative locoregional IRX-2 cytokine immunotherapy. The source material was lymph node tissue, sampled before IRX-2 immunotherapy. These receptors were collected from a human donor with breast cancer.

The V gene is TRBV5-1, the J gene TRBJ1-1; D remains unclear. This CDR3 spans 14 amino acids. Between the trimmed V and J ends, which lost 2 bases and 2 bases, there was a span of 10 bases. CDR1 SGHRS and CDR2 YFSETQ come from the germline V gene. The chain's CDR3 is CASSFGSLNTEAFF. CDR3 in DNA: TGCGCCAGCAGCTTCGGCAGCCTTAACACTGAAGCTTTCTTT.

The chain is built from TRBV6-8 and TRBJ2-1, with D tentatively TRBD1 (6 bases). The CDR3 length is 13 residues. Germline CDR1 and CDR2: MNHGY and SAAAGT. V was shortened by 2 bases and J by 6 bases, with 8 bases between the two germline ends. Here the CDR3 reads CASSYGRGNEQFF. The CDR3 DNA sequence: TGTGCCAGCAGTTACGGCAGGGGCAATGAGCAGTTCTTC.

This chain connects TRBV29-1 to TRBJ2-2; D is ambiguous. Germline V gives CDR1 SQVTM, CDR2 ANQGSEA. CDR3 length: 14 residues. Trimming cost V 5 bases and J 1 base, with 11 bases left between them. As DNA, the CDR3 is TGCAGCGTTCGGAAGGGCCAGAACACCGGGGAGCTGTTTTTT. This gives the protein CSVRKGQNTGELFF.

The J gene is TRBJ2-3, the V gene TRBV11-3, with D maybe TRBD2 (7 bases). Germline V gene lookup returns CDR1 SGHNT and CDR2 YENEEA. V lost 5 bases and J lost 1, with 13 bases in between. The CDR3 is made up of 15 amino acids. This chain's CDR3 is CASSLRGRGTDTQYF. CDR3 in DNA: TGTGCCAGCAGCCTGCGGGGGCGCGGCACAGATACGCAGTATTTT.

This chain links TRBV6-8 with TRBJ2-7; no clear D gene. This CDR3 is built from 14 residues. Germline assignment: CDR1 MNHGY and CDR2 SAAAGT. V was cut by 5 bases and J by 1 base, with 12 bases left in between. The CDR3, as DNA: TGTGCCAGCAGTCTCCGGACCACGTCCTACGAGCAGTACTTC. It is translated as CASSLRTTSYEQYF.

J is TRBJ1-5 and V is TRBV28, with TRBD1 matching 7 bases. J gave up 7 bases and V 10 bases, and 16 bases lay outside the gene matches. The CDR3 runs to 15 residues. Germline values: CDR1 MDHEN, CDR2 SYDVKM. CDR3 amino acids: CATHLQGRSGQPQHF. The CDR3 nucleotides read TGTGCCACACACTTACAGGGGAGGTCCGGCCAGCCCCAGCATTTT.

V usage is TRBV11-3 and J usage is TRBJ1-1; D is ambiguous. Per germline, CDR1 SGHNT and CDR2 YENEEA. V lost 1 base, J lost 2 bases, and 11 bases lay in between. This CDR3 is built from 15 residues. CDR3 nucleotides: TGTGCCAGCAGCTTAGTGGTGGCCGCTAACACTGAAGCTTTCTTT. This translates into CASSLVVAANTEAFF. Using reference TRBV11-3 and TRBJ1-1 for the parts outside the CDR3, the full variable domain is EAGVVQSPRYKIIEKKQPVAFWCNPISGHNTLYWYLQNLGQGPELLIRYENEEAVDDSQLPKDRFSAERLKGVDSTLKIQPAELGDSAVYLCASSLVVAANTEAFFGQGTRLTVV.

This clone was seen just once. The chain recombines TRBV6-8 with TRBJ1-2; 8 bases are a match to TRBD1. Germline V lookup: CDR1 MNHGY, CDR2 SAAAGT. J lost 2 bases, V lost 5 bases, and 10 bases had no gene match. The CDR3 is made up of 16 amino acids. This CDR3 reads CASSPQPTGANYGYTF. The CDR3 DNA reads TGTGCCAGCAGTCCACAACCGACAGGGGCGAACTATGGCTACACCTTC.

This clone was detected only once. This chain links TRBV6-4 with TRBJ1-2; 7 positions agree with TRBD1. Trimming took 9 bases from V and 4 from J; bases not matched to a gene: 2. This CDR3 spans 11 amino acids. Germline lookup yields CDR1 MRHNA and CDR2 SNTAGT. Here the CDR3 reads CASGQVYGYTF. The CDR3 DNA follows: TGTGCCAGTGGACAGGTCTATGGCTACACCTTC.

The genes are TRBV23-1 and TRBJ2-2, with unresolved D. TRBV23-1 is placed among ORFs of uncertain function. This CDR3 comprises 13 residues. Deletions cut 6 bases from V and 6 bases from J, with 11 bases between. CDR3 loop: CASSQLMAGELFF. The CDR3 DNA follows: TGCGCCAGCAGCCAGCTAATGGCCGGGGAGCTGTTTTTT.

The gene calls are TRBV14 and TRBJ2-7, with D possibly matching TRBD1 (6 bases). The germline V gene has CDR1 SGHDN and CDR2 FVKESK. CDR3 length: 12 amino acids. Trimming took 6 bases from V and 7 from J, leaving 13 bases between them. The CDR3 nucleotides read TGTGCCAGCAGTTATGACCAGGGGGAGCAGTACTTC. It specifies CASSYDQGEQYF.

Written as DNA, the CDR3 is TGTGCCAGCAGCTCGAGGGGGGCCAACTCTAATTCACCCCTCCACTTT. As protein: CASSSRGANSNSPLHF. The V call is TRBV11-3, the J call TRBJ1-6; D perhaps matches TRBD1 (6 bases). V dropped 4 bases and J dropped 6 bases, with 16 bases sitting between them. CDR1 is SGHNT and CDR2 is YENEEA in the germline V gene. The CDR3 has 16 residues.

The chain uses TRBV28 and TRBJ2-2, with TRBD1 matching over 7 bases. The CDR3 sequence is 16 residues long. J lost 1 base, V lost 6 bases, and 8 bases had no gene match. Germline V gives CDR1 MDHEN, CDR2 SYDVKM. The CDR3 DNA follows: TGTGCCAGCAGGCTGGGACAGCAGTTGAACACCGGGGAGCTGTTTTTT. Translation: CASRLGQQLNTGELFF. Full variable domain (remainder filled in from reference TRBV28 and TRBJ2-2): DVKVTQSSRYLVKRTGEKVFLECVQDMDHENMFWYRQDPGLGLRLIYFSYDVKMKEKGDIPEGYSVSREKKERFSLILESASTNQTSMYLCASRLGQQLNTGELFFGEGSRLTVL.

The rearrangement joins TRBV7-6 to TRBJ1-4; TRBD1 might be the D (5 bases). The CDR3 extends over 16 amino acids. CDR1 is SGHVS and CDR2 is FNYEAQ in the germline V gene. With 5 bases removed from V and 0 bases from J, the gap between germline ends came to 13 bases. The CDR3: CASSPARGATNEKLFF. CDR3 DNA sequence: TGTGCCAGCAGCCCCGCCCGGGGGGCAACTAATGAAAAACTGTTTTTT.

The CDR3 sequence is CASTPVGTGGNEQFF. The DNA of the CDR3 is TGTGCCAGCACCCCTGTGGGGACAGGGGGCAATGAGCAGTTCTTC. The J gene is TRBJ2-1, the V gene TRBV28; 11 nucleotides agree with TRBD1. CDR3 length: 15 residues. In germline, CDR1 is MDHEN, CDR2 SYDVKM. The J segment lost 6 bases and the V segment lost 7 bases, leaving 8 bases of the junction unmatched.

The chain joins TRBV11-3 to TRBJ1-2, with 9 bases fitting TRBD1. The CDR3 runs to 15 residues. CDR1 and CDR2 from the germline V gene are SGHNT and YENEEA. Losses at the gene ends were 5 bases for V and 8 bases for J; bases not matched to a gene: 12. The CDR3 bases are TGTGCCAGCAGCCCATGGACAGGGGCGATTGAGGGCTACACCTTC. Amino acid sequence: CASSPWTGAIEGYTF. Variable domain in full (rest from reference TRBV11-3 and TRBJ1-2): EAGVVQSPRYKIIEKKQPVAFWCNPISGHNTLYWYLQNLGQGPELLIRYENEEAVDDSQLPKDRFSAERLKGVDSTLKIQPAELGDSAVYLCASSPWTGAIEGYTFGSGTRLTVV.

This clone was counted a single time. The chain couples TRBV6-8 to TRBJ1-5; no definite D call. V lost 2 bases to trimming and J lost 6 bases, with 11 bases between them. Germline V gene sequence: CDR1 MNHGY, CDR2 SAAAGT. This CDR3 is built from 14 residues. CDR3 region: CASSYVGFIQPQHF. The CDR3 nucleotides read TGTGCCAGCAGTTACGTCGGGTTTATTCAGCCCCAGCATTTT.

V and J are TRBV7-8 and TRBJ1-5; D is ambiguous. Germline lookup yields CDR1 SGHVS and CDR2 FQNEAQ. Deletions cut 1 base from V and 5 bases from J, with 6 bases between. This CDR3 is built from 13 residues. The CDR3 reads CASSLDHDQPQHF. The CDR3 DNA reads as TGTGCCAGCAGCTTAGATCACGATCAGCCCCAGCATTTT.

The V gene is TRBV7-2, the J gene TRBJ2-1, with TRBD2 as a possible D gene (5 bases). Germline CDR1 reads SGHTA; CDR2 reads FQGNSA. The CDR3 is 14 residues long. Between the trimmed V and J ends, which lost 5 bases and 9 bases, there was a span of 17 bases. CDR3 region: CASSQDPRGGEQFF. The CDR3 region has the DNA TGTGCCAGCAGCCAAGATCCACGAGGAGGTGAGCAGTTCTTC.

The table lists this clone with a few counts. V gene TRBV6-8 combines with J gene TRBJ1-6; TRBD1 agrees at 10 bases. The CDR3 has 15 amino acids. V lost 5 bases to trimming and J lost 5 bases; unmatched junction nucleotides: 3. CDR1 and CDR2 from the germline V gene are MNHGY and SAAAGT. This CDR3 reads CASSRGQGNNSPLHF. CDR3 nucleotide sequence: TGTGCCAGCAGTCGGGGACAGGGGAATAATTCACCCCTCCACTTT.

This clone was seen a single time. In nucleotides, the CDR3 is TGTGCCAGCAGTTACGGGATCCCAAATTCACCCCTCCACTTT. Translation gives CASSYGIPNSPLHF. The rearrangement links TRBV6-8 to TRBJ1-6; D gene unclear. V gave up 2 bases and J gave up 7 bases, with 9 bases separating them. This CDR3 has 14 amino acids. CDR1 is MNHGY, CDR2 SAAAGT, per germline.

The rearrangement links TRBV11-3 to TRBJ2-5; a weak D match, TRBD1 (6 bases). The CDR3 is made up of 15 amino acids. Germline V gene sequence: CDR1 SGHNT, CDR2 YENEEA. V dropped 5 bases and J dropped 5 bases, with 18 bases sitting between them. CDR3 loop: CASSPDRPARETQYF. Here the CDR3 DNA reads TGTGCCAGCAGCCCGGACAGACCGGCGAGGGAGACCCAGTACTTC.

The count of this clone is one. This chain joins TRBV6-8 and TRBJ1-6; no firm D call. Germline values: CDR1 MNHGY, CDR2 SAAAGT. The CDR3 has 14 amino acids. V lost 6 bases and J 7 bases, leaving 13 bases between the germline ends. The CDR3 loop reads CASRRGYPNSPLHF. CDR3 sequence (DNA): TGTGCCAGCAGAAGAGGCTATCCCAATTCACCCCTCCACTTT.